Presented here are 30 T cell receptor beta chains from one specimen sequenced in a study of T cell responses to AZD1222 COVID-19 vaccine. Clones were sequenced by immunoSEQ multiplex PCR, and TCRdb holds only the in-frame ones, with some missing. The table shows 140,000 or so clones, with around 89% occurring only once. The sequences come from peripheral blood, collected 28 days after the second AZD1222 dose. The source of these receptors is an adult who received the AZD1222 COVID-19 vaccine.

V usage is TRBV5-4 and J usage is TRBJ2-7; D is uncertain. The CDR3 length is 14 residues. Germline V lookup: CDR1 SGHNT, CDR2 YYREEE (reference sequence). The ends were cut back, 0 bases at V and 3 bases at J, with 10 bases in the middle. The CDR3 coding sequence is TGTGCCAGCAGCTTGGACTTCCAGAGCTACGAGCAGTACTTC. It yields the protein CASSLDFQSYEQYF.

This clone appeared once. CDR3 amino acids: CASSPGPSSAEQYF. The CDR3 region has the DNA TGTGCCAGCAGCCCGGGACCTTCGTCGGCCGAGCAGTACTTC. The chain has TRBV7-2 and TRBJ2-7; D is tentatively TRBD1 or TRBD2 (5 bases each). V was shortened by 5 bases and J by 6 bases, with 17 bases between the two germline ends. Germline V gene sequence: CDR1 SGHTA, CDR2 FQGNSA. The CDR3 extends over 14 amino acids.

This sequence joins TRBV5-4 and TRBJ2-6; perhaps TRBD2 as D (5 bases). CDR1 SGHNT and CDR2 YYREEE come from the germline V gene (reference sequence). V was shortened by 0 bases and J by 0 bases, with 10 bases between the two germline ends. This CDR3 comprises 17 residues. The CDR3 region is CASSLGPGSSGANVLTF. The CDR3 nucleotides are TGTGCCAGCAGCTTGGGGCCGGGGAGCTCTGGGGCCAACGTCCTGACTTTC.

The CDR3 region is CASSPGTRSQETQYF. The CDR3 region has the DNA TGCGCCAGCAGCCCAGGAACCCGAAGTCAAGAGACCCAGTACTTC. J is TRBJ2-5 and V is TRBV5-1, with no clear D. CDR3 length: 15 residues. Germline CDR1 and CDR2: SGHRS and YFSETQ. Trimming cost V 4 bases and J 2 bases, with 15 bases left between them.

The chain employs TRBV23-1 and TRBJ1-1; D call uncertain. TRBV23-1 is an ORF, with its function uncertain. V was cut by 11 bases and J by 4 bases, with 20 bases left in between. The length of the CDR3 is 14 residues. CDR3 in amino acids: CALNSEGVSTEAFF. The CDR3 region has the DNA TGCGCCCTAAATAGTGAGGGAGTTAGCACTGAAGCTTTCTTT.

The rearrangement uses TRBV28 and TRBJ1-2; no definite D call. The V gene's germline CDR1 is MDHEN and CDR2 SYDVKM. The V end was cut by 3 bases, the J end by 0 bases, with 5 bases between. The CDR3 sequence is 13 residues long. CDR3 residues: CASSLRSNYGYTF. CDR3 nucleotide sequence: TGTGCCAGCAGTTTGCGGTCTAACTATGGCTACACCTTC.

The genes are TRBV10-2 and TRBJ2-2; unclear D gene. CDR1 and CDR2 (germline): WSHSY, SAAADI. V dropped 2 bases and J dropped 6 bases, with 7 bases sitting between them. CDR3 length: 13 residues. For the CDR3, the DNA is TGCGCCAGCAGTGAGGTAGCAGCCGGGGAGCTGTTTTTT. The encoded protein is CASSEVAAGELFF.

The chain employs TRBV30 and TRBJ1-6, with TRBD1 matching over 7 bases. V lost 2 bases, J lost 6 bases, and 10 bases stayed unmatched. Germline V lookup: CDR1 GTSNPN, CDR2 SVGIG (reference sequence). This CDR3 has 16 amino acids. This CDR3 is CAWSTDRAPINSPLHF. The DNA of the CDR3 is TGTGCCTGGAGTACCGACAGGGCCCCGATTAATTCACCCCTCCACTTT.

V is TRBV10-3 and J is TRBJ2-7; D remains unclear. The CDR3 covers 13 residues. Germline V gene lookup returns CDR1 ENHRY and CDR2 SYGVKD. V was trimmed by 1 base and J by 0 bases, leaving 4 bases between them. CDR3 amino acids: CAISEYSSYEQYF. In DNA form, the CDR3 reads TGTGCCATCAGTGAGTATAGCTCCTACGAGCAGTACTTC.

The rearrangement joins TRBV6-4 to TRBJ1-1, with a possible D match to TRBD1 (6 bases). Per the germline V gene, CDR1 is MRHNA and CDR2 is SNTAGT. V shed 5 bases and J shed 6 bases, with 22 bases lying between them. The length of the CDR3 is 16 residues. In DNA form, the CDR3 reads TGTGCCAGCAGTTTTCGCCAAACAGGGATGGGCGCTGAAGCTTTCTTT. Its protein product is CASSFRQTGMGAEAFF.

This CDR3 is CASSSRTGRYEQYF. DNA for the CDR3: TGTGCCAGCAGTTCCCGGACAGGACGCTACGAGCAGTACTTC. The chain joins TRBV6-5 to TRBJ2-7; TRBD1 aligns across 7 bases. The V gene end was trimmed by 4 bases and the J gene end by 3 bases; junction bases not matched to a gene: 6. Per the germline V gene, CDR1 is MNHEY and CDR2 is SVGAGI. The CDR3 contains 14 residues.

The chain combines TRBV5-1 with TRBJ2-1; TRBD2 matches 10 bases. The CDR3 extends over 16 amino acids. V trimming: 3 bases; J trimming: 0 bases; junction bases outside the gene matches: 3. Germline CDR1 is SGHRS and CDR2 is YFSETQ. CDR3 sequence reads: CASSSSSGSSYNEQFF. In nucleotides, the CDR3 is TGCGCCAGCAGCTCCTCTAGCGGGAGCTCCTACAATGAGCAGTTCTTC.

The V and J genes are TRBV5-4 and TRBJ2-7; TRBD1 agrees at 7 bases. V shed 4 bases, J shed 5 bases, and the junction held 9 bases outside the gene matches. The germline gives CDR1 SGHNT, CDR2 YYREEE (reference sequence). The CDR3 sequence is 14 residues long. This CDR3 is CASSPTGKRDEQYF. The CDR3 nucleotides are TGTGCCAGCAGCCCGACAGGGAAGAGAGACGAGCAGTACTTC.

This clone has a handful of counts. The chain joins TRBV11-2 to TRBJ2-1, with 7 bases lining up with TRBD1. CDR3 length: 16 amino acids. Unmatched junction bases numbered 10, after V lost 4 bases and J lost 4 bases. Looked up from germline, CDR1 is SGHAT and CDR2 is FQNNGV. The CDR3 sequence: CASSSRPGQLYNEQFF. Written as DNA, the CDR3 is TGTGCCAGCAGCTCTAGACCGGGACAGTTATACAATGAGCAGTTCTTC. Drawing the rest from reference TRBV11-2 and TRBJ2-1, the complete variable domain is EAGVAQSPRYKIIEKRQSVAFWCNPISGHATLYWYQQILGQGPKLLIQFQNNGVVDDSQLPKDRFSAERLKGVDSTLKIQPAKLEDSAVYLCASSSRPGQLYNEQFFGPGTRLTVL.

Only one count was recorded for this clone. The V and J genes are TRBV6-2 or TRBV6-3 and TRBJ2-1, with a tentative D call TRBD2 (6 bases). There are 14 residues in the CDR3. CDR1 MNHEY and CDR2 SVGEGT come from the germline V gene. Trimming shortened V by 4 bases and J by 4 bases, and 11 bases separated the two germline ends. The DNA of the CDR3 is TGTGCCAGCAGTTCGGGGGTAGGATACAATGAGCAGTTCTTC. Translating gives CASSSGVGYNEQFF.

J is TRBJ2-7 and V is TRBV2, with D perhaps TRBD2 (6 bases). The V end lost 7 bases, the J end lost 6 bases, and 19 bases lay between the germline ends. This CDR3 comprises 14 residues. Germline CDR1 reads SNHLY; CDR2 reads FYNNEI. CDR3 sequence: CASKPGTAALEQYF. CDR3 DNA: TGTGCCAGCAAGCCCGGGACTGCGGCTCTCGAGCAGTACTTC.

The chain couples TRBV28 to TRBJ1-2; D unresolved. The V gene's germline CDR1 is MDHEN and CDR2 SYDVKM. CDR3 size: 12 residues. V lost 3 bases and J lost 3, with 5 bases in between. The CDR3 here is CASSFQDYGYTF. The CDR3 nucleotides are TGTGCCAGCAGTTTCCAGGACTATGGCTACACCTTC.

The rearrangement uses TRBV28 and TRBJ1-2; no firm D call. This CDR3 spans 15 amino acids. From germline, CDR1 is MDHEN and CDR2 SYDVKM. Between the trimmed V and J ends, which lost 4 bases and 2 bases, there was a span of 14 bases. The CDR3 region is CASSSPPGQNYGYTF. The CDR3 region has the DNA TGTGCCAGCAGTTCCCCACCGGGTCAAAACTATGGCTACACCTTC.

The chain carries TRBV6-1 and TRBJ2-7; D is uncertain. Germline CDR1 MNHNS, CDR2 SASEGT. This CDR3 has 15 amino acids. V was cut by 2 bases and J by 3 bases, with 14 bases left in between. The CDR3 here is CASSELPMQVYEQYF. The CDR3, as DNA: TGTGCCAGCAGTGAACTACCCATGCAAGTCTACGAGCAGTACTTC.

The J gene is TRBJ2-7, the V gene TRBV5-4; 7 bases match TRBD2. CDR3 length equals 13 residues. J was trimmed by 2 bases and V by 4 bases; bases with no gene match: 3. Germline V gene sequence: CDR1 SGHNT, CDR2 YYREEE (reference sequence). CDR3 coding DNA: TGTGCCAGCAGCCGGGGGGAGGCCTACGAGCAGTACTTC. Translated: CASSRGEAYEQYF. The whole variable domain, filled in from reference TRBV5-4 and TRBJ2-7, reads ETGVTQSPTHLIKTRGQQVTLRCSSQSGHNTVSWYQQALGQGPQFIFQYYREEENGRGNFPPRFSGLQFPNYSSELNVNALELDDSALYLCASSRGEAYEQYFGPGTRLTVT.

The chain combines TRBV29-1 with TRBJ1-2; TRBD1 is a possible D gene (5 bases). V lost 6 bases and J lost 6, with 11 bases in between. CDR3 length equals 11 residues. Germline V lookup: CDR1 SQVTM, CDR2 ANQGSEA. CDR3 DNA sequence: TGCAGCGTCAGGGATTCACATGGCTACACCTTC. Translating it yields CSVRDSHGYTF.

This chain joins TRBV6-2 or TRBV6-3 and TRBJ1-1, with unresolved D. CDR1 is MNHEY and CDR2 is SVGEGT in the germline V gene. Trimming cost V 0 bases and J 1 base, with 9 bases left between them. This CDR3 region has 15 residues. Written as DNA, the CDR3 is TGTGCCAGCAGTTACTCCCAGTGGGGGAACACTGAAGCTTTCTTT. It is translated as CASSYSQWGNTEAFF.

CDR3 nucleotides: TGTGCCAGCAGTAGGACTATGATCGCCGGACCCCTCCACTTT. This codes for CASSRTMIAGPLHF. The chain uses TRBV6-2 or TRBV6-3 and TRBJ1-6, with D hard to call. CDR3 length equals 14 residues. Germline V gene data show CDR1 as MNHEY and CDR2 as SVGEGT. V lost 5 bases and J lost 12, with 17 bases in between.

The CDR3 protein is CSVEGQAGQPQHF. In DNA, the CDR3 is TGCAGCGTTGAAGGCCAAGCAGGTCAGCCCCAGCATTTT. The rearrangement links TRBV29-1 to TRBJ1-5; D is ambiguous. This CDR3 region has 13 residues. CDR1 is SQVTM, CDR2 ANQGSEA, per germline. V was cut by 1 base and J by 6 bases, with 10 bases left in between.

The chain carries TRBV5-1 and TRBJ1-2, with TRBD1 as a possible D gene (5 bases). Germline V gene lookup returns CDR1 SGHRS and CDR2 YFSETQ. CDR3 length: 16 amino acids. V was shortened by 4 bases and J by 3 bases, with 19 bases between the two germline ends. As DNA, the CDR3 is TGCGCCAGCAGCCGGACACGCCAGAGAGGTGACTATGGCTACACCTTC. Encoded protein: CASSRTRQRGDYGYTF.

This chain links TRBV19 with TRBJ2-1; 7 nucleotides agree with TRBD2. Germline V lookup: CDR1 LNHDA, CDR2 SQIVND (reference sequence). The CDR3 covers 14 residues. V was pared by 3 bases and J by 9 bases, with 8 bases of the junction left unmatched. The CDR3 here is CASSIPPLASEQFF. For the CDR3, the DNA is TGTGCCAGTAGTATTCCTCCACTAGCGAGTGAGCAGTTCTTC.

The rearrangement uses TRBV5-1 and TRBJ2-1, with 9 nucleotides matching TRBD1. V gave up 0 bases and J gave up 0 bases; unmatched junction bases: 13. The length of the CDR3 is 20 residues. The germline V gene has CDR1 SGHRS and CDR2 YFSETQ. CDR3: CASSLAPGQGALSSYNEQFF. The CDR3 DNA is TGCGCCAGCAGCTTGGCTCCGGGACAGGGCGCCCTTAGCTCCTACAATGAGCAGTTCTTC. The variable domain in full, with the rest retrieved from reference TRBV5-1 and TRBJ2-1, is KAGVTQTPRYLIKTRGQQVTLSCSPISGHRSVSWYQQTPGQGLQFLFEYFSETQRNKGNFPGRFSGRQFSNSRSEMNVSTLELGDSALYLCASSLAPGQGALSSYNEQFFGPGTRLTVL.

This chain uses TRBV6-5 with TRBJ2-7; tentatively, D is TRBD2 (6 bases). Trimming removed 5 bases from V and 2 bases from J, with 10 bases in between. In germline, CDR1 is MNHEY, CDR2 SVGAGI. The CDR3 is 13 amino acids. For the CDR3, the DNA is TGTGCCAGCAGTCGGGACTTTACCTACGAGCAGTACTTC. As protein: CASSRDFTYEQYF.

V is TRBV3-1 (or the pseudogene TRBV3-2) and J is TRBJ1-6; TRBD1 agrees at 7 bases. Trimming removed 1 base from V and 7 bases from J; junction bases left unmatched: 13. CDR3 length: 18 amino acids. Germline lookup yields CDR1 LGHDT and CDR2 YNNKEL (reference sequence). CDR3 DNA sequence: TGTGCCAGCAGCCAAGGGCTAGGAGGAGGGGGCTACAATTCACCCCTCCACTTT. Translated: CASSQGLGGGGYNSPLHF.

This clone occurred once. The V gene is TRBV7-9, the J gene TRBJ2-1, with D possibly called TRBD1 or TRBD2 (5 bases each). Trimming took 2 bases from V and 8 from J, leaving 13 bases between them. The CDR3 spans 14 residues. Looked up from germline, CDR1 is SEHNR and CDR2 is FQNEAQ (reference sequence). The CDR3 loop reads CASSLRRWDDEQFF. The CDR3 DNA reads TGTGCCAGCAGCTTAAGAAGGTGGGACGATGAGCAGTTCTTC.